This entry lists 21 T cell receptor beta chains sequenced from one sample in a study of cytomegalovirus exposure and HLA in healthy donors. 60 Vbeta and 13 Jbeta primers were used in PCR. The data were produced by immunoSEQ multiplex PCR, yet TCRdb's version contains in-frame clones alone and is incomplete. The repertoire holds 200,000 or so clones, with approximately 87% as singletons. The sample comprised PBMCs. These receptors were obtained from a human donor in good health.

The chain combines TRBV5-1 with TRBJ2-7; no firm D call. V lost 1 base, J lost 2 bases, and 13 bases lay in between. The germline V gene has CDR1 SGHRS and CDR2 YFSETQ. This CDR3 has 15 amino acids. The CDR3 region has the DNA TGCGCCAGCAGCTTGCGCCCAAGCCTGCCCTACGAGCAGTACTTC. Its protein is CASSLRPSLPYEQYF. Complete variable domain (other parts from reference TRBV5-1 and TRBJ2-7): KAGVTQTPRYLIKTRGQQVTLSCSPISGHRSVSWYQQTPGQGLQFLFEYFSETQRNKGNFPGRFSGRQFSNSRSEMNVSTLELGDSALYLCASSLRPSLPYEQYFGPGTRLTVT.

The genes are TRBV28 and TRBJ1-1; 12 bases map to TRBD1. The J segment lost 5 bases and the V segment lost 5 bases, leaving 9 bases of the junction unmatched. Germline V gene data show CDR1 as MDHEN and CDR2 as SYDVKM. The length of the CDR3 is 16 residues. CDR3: CASSVSGTGGLTEAFF. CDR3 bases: TGTGCCAGCAGTGTATCCGGGACAGGGGGCTTGACTGAAGCTTTCTTT.

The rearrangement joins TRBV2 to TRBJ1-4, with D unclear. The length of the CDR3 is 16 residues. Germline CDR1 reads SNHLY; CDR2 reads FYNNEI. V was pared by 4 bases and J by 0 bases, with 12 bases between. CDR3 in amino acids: CASSASRHATNEKLFF. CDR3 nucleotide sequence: TGTGCCAGCAGTGCTAGCAGACATGCAACTAATGAAAAACTGTTTTTT. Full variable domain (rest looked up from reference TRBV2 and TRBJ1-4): EPEVTQTPSHQVTQMGQEVILRCVPISNHLYFYWYRQILGQKVEFLVSFYNNEISEKSEIFDDQFSVERPDGSNFTLKIRSTKLEDSAMYFCASSASRHATNEKLFFGSGTQLSVL.

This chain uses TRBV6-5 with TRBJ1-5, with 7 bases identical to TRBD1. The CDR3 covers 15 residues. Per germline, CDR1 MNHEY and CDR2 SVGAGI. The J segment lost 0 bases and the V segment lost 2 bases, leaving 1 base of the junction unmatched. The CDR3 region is CASSYAGGSNQPQHF. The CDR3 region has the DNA TGTGCCAGCAGTTACGCAGGGGGTAGCAATCAGCCCCAGCATTTT.

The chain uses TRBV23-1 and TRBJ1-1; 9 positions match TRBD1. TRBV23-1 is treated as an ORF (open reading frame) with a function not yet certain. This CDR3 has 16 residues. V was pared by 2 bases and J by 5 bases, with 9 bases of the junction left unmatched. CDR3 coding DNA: TGCGCCAGCAGTCAAAGAGACAGGGGGTTAAGGACTGAAGCTTTCTTT. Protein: CASSQRDRGLRTEAFF.

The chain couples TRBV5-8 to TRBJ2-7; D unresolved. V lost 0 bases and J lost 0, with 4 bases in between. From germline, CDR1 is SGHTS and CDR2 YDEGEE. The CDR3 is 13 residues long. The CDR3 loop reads CASSLGSSYEQYF. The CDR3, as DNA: TGTGCCAGCAGCTTGGGGAGCTCCTACGAGCAGTACTTC.

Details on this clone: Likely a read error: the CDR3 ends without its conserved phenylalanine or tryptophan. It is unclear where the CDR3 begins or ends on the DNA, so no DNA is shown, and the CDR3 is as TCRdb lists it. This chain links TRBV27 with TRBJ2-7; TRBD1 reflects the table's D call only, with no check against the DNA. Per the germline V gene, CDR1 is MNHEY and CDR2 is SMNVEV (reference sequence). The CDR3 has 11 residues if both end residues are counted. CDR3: CASTLRRGPRL.

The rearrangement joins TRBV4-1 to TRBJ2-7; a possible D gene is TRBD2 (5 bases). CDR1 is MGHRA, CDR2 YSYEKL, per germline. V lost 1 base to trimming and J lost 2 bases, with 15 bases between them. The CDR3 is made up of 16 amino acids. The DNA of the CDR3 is TGCGCCAGCAGCCAAGGGCCGGACTTCCCAACCTACGAGCAGTACTTC. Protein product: CASSQGPDFPTYEQYF.

The CDR3 is CASSPPRTGSYEQYF. CDR3 sequence (DNA): TGTGCCAGCAGCCCCCCCCGGACAGGGAGTTACGAGCAGTACTTC. This chain connects TRBV7-8 to TRBJ2-7, with 8 bases matching TRBD1. Germline CDR1 reads SGHVS; CDR2 reads FQNEAQ. CDR3 size: 15 residues. Trimming at V came to 5 bases and at J to 4 bases, leaving 10 bases not matched to a gene.

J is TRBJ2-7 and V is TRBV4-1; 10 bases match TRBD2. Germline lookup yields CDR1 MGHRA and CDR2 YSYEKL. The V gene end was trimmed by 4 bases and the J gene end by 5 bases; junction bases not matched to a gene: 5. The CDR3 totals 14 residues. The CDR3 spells CASSPLAGVNEQYF. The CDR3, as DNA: TGCGCCAGCAGCCCCCTAGCGGGAGTAAACGAGCAGTACTTC.

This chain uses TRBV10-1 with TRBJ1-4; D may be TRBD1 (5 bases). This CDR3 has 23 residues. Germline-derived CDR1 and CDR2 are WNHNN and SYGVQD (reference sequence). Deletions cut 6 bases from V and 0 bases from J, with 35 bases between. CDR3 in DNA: TGCGCCAGCAGCTCTGCAGTGGACACCCCGCGGAGACAGTGGAGAGCAACTAATGAAAAACTGTTTTTT. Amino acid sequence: CASSSAVDTPRRQWRATNEKLFF.

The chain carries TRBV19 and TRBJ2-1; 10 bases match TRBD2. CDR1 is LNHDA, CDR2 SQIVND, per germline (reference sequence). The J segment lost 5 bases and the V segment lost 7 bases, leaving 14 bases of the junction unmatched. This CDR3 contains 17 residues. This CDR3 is CASTRSASGRVDNEQFF. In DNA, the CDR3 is TGTGCCAGTACTAGGTCTGCTAGCGGGAGAGTAGACAATGAGCAGTTCTTC.

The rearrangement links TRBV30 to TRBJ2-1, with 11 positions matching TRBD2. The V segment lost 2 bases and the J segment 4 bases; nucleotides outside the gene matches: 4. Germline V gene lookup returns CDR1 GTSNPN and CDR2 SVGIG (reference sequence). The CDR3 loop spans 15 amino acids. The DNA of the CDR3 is TGTGCCTGGAGTACCGGGACTAGCGGATACAATGAGCAGTTCTTC. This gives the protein CAWSTGTSGYNEQFF.

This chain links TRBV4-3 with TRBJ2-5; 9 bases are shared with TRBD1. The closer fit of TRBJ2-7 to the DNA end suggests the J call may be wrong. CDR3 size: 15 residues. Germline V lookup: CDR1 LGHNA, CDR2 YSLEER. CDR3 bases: TGCGCCAGCAGCCCCGTCGGACAGGGGAACTACGAGCAGTACTTC. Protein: CASSPVGQGNYEQYF.

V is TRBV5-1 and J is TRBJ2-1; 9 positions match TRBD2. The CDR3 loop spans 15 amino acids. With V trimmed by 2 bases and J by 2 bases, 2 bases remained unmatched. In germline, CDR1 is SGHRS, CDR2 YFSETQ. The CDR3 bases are TGCGCCAGCAGCTTAGTAGCGGGGGCCTACAATGAGCAGTTCTTC. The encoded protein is CASSLVAGAYNEQFF.

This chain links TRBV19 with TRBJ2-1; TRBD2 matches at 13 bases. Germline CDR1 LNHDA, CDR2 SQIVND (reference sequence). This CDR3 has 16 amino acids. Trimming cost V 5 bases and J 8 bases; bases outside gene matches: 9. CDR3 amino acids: CASSPPGLAGWHEQFF. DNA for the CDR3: TGTGCCAGTAGTCCCCCGGGACTAGCGGGATGGCATGAGCAGTTCTTC.

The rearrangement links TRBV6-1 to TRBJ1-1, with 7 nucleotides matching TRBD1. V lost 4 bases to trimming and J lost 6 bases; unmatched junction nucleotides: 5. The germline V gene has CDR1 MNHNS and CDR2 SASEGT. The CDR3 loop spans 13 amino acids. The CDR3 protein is CASSATGRAEAFF. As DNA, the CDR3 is TGTGCCAGCAGTGCGACAGGGCGGGCTGAAGCTTTCTTT.

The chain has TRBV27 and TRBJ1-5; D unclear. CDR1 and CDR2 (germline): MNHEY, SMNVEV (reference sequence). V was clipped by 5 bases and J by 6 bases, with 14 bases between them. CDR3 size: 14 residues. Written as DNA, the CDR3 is TGTGCCAGCAGTACGAATCTGCTGGCTCAGCCCCAGCATTTT. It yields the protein CASSTNLLAQPQHF.

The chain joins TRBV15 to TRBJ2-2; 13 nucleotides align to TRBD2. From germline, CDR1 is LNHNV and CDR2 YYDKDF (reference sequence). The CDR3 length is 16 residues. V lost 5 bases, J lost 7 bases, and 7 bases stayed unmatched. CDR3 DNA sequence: TGTGCCACCAGCCGCGGACTAGCGGGAGTTTTCGGGGAGCTGTTTTTT. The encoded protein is CATSRGLAGVFGELFF. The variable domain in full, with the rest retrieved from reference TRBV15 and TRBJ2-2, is DAMVIQNPRYQVTQFGKPVTLSCSQTLNHNVMYWYQQKSSQAPKLLFHYYDKDFNNEADTPDNFQSRRPNTSFCFLDIRSPGLGDTAMYLCATSRGLAGVFGELFFGEGSRLTVL.

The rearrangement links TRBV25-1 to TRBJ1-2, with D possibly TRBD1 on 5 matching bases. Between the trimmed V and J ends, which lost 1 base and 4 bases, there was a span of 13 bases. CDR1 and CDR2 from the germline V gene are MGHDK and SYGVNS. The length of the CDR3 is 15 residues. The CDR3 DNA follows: TGTGCCAGCAGTGAATCCGGGGGGACGGGCTATGGCTACACCTTC. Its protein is CASSESGGTGYGYTF.

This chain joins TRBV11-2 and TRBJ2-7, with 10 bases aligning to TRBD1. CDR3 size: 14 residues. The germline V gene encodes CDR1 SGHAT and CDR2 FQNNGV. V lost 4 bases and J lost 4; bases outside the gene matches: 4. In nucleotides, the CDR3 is TGTGCCAGCAGCTCGGACAGGGGGTTATACGAGCAGTACTTC. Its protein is CASSSDRGLYEQYF. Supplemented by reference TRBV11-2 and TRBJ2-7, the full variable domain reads EAGVAQSPRYKIIEKRQSVAFWCNPISGHATLYWYQQILGQGPKLLIQFQNNGVVDDSQLPKDRFSAERLKGVDSTLKIQPAKLEDSAVYLCASSSDRGLYEQYFGPGTRLTVT.